Below, one T cell receptor (beta chain) is given with its context. These data belong to a study of blood T cell repertoires in COVID-19. Overall study: Sites across the United States, Italy and Spain contributed samples from acute and convalescent COVID-19. From T cells, B-cell-depleted T cells, or PBMCs came the material, which was cDNA or gDNA.

The authors' processing: Reference gene primer amplification in the assay estimated nucleated cell counts. Assay used: immunoSEQ multiplex PCR; TCRdb lists only in-frame clones, some missing. V and J calls plus clone size are reproduced from that table; the DNA served to infer D and trimming. Among about 100,000 clones listed, under 90% were seen once. The sequence came from a human donor in a cohort sampled during active COVID-19. The sequenced sample was peripheral blood.

This chain's CDR3 is CASSGQGQSYNEQFF. The CDR3 region has the DNA TGTGCCAGCAGCGGACAGGGTCAATCCTACAATGAGCAGTTCTTC. J is TRBJ2-1 and V is TRBV5-4; 8 nucleotides line up with TRBD1. Trimming removed 4 bases from V and 1 base from J; junction bases left unmatched: 4. Looked up from germline, CDR1 is SGHNT and CDR2 is YYREEE (reference sequence). This CDR3 spans 15 amino acids.